This T cell receptor beta chain was obtained from a study of T cells in localized non-small cell lung cancer. Germline values: CDR1 WSHSY, CDR2 SAAADI. This CDR3 region has 14 residues. V was pared by 3 bases and J by 0 bases, with 6 bases between. Measured with immunoSEQ multiplex PCR; TCRdb has only the in-frame clones, and not every one. The data show some 64,000 clones, about four fifths seen once. Overall study results and limits: Highest T cell clonality was seen in uninvolved adjacent lung, surpassing that measured in tumor. Sequencing covered just one tumor region, so heterogeneity cannot be ruled out. Median detection of top 100 tumor clones in adjacent lung was 57 clones. Prolonged overall survival went with higher T cell density in the blood.

A note on this clone: Its target is not known.

The chain carries TRBV10-2 and TRBJ1-5; D is undetermined. The sample in question was PBMCs, obtained before any cancer treatment. This TCR was sampled from a man aged 40-75 years with stage II lung adenocarcinoma. The CDR3 region has the DNA TGCGCCAGCAGTGACAGTTATAGCAATCAGCCCCAGCATTTT. It translates to CASSDSYSNQPQHF.